The clone carrying this T cell receptor (beta chain) was seen a handful of times. This sample stems from a study of blood T cell repertoires in COVID-19. Looked up from germline, CDR1 is SNHLY and CDR2 is FYNNEI. After removal of 5 bases from V and 5 bases from J, the junction contained 7 bases not matched to a gene. The length of the CDR3 is 15 residues. The assay was immunoSEQ multiplex PCR, and TCRdb's table has in-frame clones only and misses some. The sample consists of roughly 200,000 clones, approximately 80% of them appearing once. This TCR was recovered from a man aged 40-55 years with acute or convalescent COVID-19. The sample comprised peripheral blood. The rearrangement uses TRBV2 and TRBJ1-5; 9 nucleotides match TRBD1. CDR3 sequence (DNA): TGTGCCAGCAGTCCCGGGACAGGGTGGGATCAGCCCCAGCATTTT. Encoded protein: CASSPGTGWDQPQHF.